One sample yielded the 15 T cell receptor beta chains listed below, sequenced in a study of patients and donors after allogeneic stem cell transplantation. TCRdb recomputed calls from the RT-PCR reads with MiXCR, one row per CDR3 protein. The sample includes 150,000 to 200,000 distinct CDR3 sequences, about 30% of them seen just once. Material for sequencing was blood, either unsorted or a sorted T cell fraction (not recorded which). Receptors were obtained from a human donor who was either an allogeneic HSCT recipient or a stem cell or donor lymphocyte infusion donor (not recorded which). It is not recorded whose cells these are; they may come from a transplant donor.

This chain links TRBV29-1 with TRBJ1-5; D call uncertain. V lost 7 bases and J lost 0, with 7 bases in between. CDR1 is SQVTM and CDR2 is ANQGSEA in the germline V gene. The length of the CDR3 is 12 residues. CDR3 amino acids: CSATDSNQPQHF. DNA of the CDR3: TGCAGCGCAACAGATAGCAATCAGCCCCAGCATTTT.

This clonotype occurred once. The chain couples TRBV29-1 to TRBJ2-2; 8 nucleotides line up with TRBD1. The CDR3 is 14 residues long. The germline V gene encodes CDR1 SQVTM and CDR2 ANQGSEA. J was trimmed by 4 bases and V by 5 bases; bases with no gene match: 6. The CDR3 bases are TGCAGCGTTACCGGGACAGGTTCCACCGGGGAGCTGTTTTTT. Its protein is CSVTGTGSTGELFF.

The chain recombines TRBV4-1 with TRBJ2-7; D is ambiguous. Germline-derived CDR1 and CDR2 are MGHRA and YSYEKL. There are 14 residues in the CDR3. Between the trimmed V and J ends, which lost 0 bases and 4 bases, there was a span of 10 bases. The CDR3 nucleotides read TGCGCCAGCAGCCAAGATTCGGGTGTGTACGAGCAGTACTTC. Translating it yields CASSQDSGVYEQYF.

This clonotype was seen many times. The rearrangement uses TRBV12-3 or TRBV12-4 and TRBJ1-4, with a weak D call TRBD1 (5 bases). The V and J ends lost 6 bases and 11 bases respectively, with 13 bases between them. The CDR3 loop spans 12 amino acids. The CDR3 is CASSQGGDKLFF. CDR3 sequence (DNA): TGTGCCAGCAGCCAAGGCGGGGACAAACTGTTTTTT.

The chain joins TRBV20-1 to TRBJ2-7, with D possibly matching TRBD2 (5 bases). Germline assignment: CDR1 DFQATT and CDR2 SNEGSKA (reference sequence). This CDR3 has 12 residues. Trimming removed 6 bases at V and 2 bases at J, with 11 bases between. For the CDR3, the DNA is TGCAGTGCCCCTGGAGGAGCCTACGAGCAGTACTTC. It translates to CSAPGGAYEQYF.

V is TRBV29-1 and J is TRBJ2-6; TRBD1 is a possible D gene (5 bases). This CDR3 is built from 13 residues. Germline V gene data show CDR1 as SQVTM and CDR2 as ANQGSEA. Trimming removed 5 bases from V and 11 bases from J, with 16 bases in between. CDR3 sequence reads: CSVPLGDRDVLTF. In DNA form, the CDR3 reads TGCAGCGTTCCCCTAGGAGACAGAGACGTCCTGACTTTC.

This chain connects TRBV3-1 to TRBJ2-1, with 7 bases aligning to TRBD1. This CDR3 region has 14 residues. J lost 1 base, V lost 5 bases, and 2 bases had no gene match. Germline V gene sequence: CDR1 LGHDT, CDR2 YNNKEL (reference sequence). CDR3 sequence: CASSKTGSYNEQFF. CDR3 coding DNA: TGTGCCAGCAGCAAGACAGGGTCCTACAATGAGCAGTTCTTC.

The chain uses TRBV24-1 and TRBJ1-5, with no clear D. Trimming cost V 3 bases and J 1 base, with 12 bases left between them. This CDR3 spans 16 amino acids. Germline V gene sequence: CDR1 KGHDR, CDR2 SFDVKD. The CDR3: CATSDARLGSNQPQHF. The CDR3 nucleotides are TGTGCCACCAGTGATGCCAGGTTGGGGAGCAATCAGCCCCAGCATTTT.

The J gene is TRBJ2-3, the V gene TRBV11-1; a weak D match, TRBD2 (6 bases). Germline CDR1 and CDR2: SGHAT and FQDESV (reference sequence). There are 14 residues in the CDR3. V was trimmed by 3 bases and J by 3 bases, leaving 10 bases between them. The CDR3 sequence is CASSFRETTDTQYF. In DNA, the CDR3 is TGTGCCAGCAGCTTCCGGGAGACAACAGATACGCAGTATTTT.

This clonotype was seen only once. Germline is not matched at one junction end, which may reflect a read error. The V call is TRBV20-1, the J call TRBJ1-4; D might be TRBD1 (5 bases). Germline V gene sequence: CDR1 DFQATT, CDR2 SNEGSKA (reference sequence). The CDR3 is 12 residues long. CDR3 nucleotide sequence: TGCAGTGCTCGGACCCCCGGGGACCGTTCCCCTTTT. Translation: CSARTPGDRSPF.

The gene calls are TRBV29-1 and TRBJ2-3, with D perhaps given as TRBD1 or TRBD2 (5 bases each). This CDR3 is built from 12 residues. V was clipped by 3 bases and J by 6 bases, with 10 bases between them. Germline V gene data show CDR1 as SQVTM and CDR2 as ANQGSEA. The DNA of the CDR3 is TGCAGCGTTGACCCAGGGACGGATACGCAGTATTTT. Translation gives CSVDPGTDTQYF.

The rearrangement uses TRBV4-2 and TRBJ2-1; perhaps TRBD2 as D (6 bases). The CDR3 extends over 16 amino acids. CDR1 and CDR2 (germline): LGHNA, YNFKEQ. With 0 bases removed from V and 8 bases from J, the gap between germline ends came to 17 bases. The CDR3 protein is CASSQDASGYRDEQFF. Here the CDR3 DNA reads TGTGCCAGCAGCCAAGACGCCAGCGGGTATAGGGATGAGCAGTTCTTC.

The sample holds a few counts of this clonotype. The CDR3 protein is CASSLGEVQETQYF. CDR3 DNA: TGCGCCAGCAGCTTGGGGGAGGTCCAAGAGACCCAGTACTTC. The chain has TRBV5-1 and TRBJ2-5; D might be TRBD2 (6 bases). V shed 0 bases and J shed 1 base, with 7 bases lying between them. The CDR3 length is 14 residues. Germline CDR1 reads SGHRS; CDR2 reads YFSETQ.

This clonotype was seen only a few times. This chain connects TRBV27 to TRBJ1-5; D not resolved. V was shortened by 5 bases and J by 7 bases, with 9 bases between the two germline ends. There are 12 residues in the CDR3. The germline V gene has CDR1 MNHEY and CDR2 SMNVEV (reference sequence). In DNA form, the CDR3 reads TGTGCCAGCAGTGGAGAGGGACAGCCCCAGCATTTT. Translating gives CASSGEGQPQHF.

The chain recombines TRBV24-1 with TRBJ2-7; 8 bases fit TRBD2. With 2 bases clipped from V and 3 bases from J, the junction kept 2 bases outside the gene matches. The CDR3 spans 14 residues. Germline loops: CDR1 KGHDR, CDR2 SFDVKD. In DNA form, the CDR3 reads TGTGCCACCAGTGATTCGACTAGCGTCTACGAGCAGTACTTC. Encoded protein: CATSDSTSVYEQYF.